These 4 T cell receptor beta chains were sequenced from one sample in a study of identical twins. TCRdb used MiXCR to reprocess the 5' RACE reads, holding one entry per CDR3 protein. The sample carries 1.5 million or so distinct CDR3 sequences, about 30% recorded once. The material sequenced was cord blood. These receptors all come from a newborn girl in good health.

The chain carries TRBV19 and TRBJ2-2, with 11 nucleotides matching TRBD2. Looked up from germline, CDR1 is LNHDA and CDR2 is SQIVND (reference sequence). With 7 bases clipped from V and 2 bases from J, the junction kept 3 bases outside the gene matches. This CDR3 contains 15 residues. The CDR3 reads CASIRLAGNTGELFF. CDR3 DNA: TGTGCCAGTATAAGACTAGCGGGAAACACCGGGGAGCTGTTTTTT.

V and J are TRBV6-1 and TRBJ2-7; TRBD2 is a possible D gene (5 bases). V was cut by 5 bases and J by 5 bases, with 10 bases left in between. Germline V CDR1 and CDR2: MNHNS, SASEGT. This CDR3 contains 12 residues. The CDR3: CASSILGNEQYF. The DNA of the CDR3 is TGTGCCAGCAGTATCCTCGGGAACGAGCAGTACTTC.

This clonotype was counted between two and nine times. The chain uses TRBV6-6 and TRBJ2-1, with D perhaps given as TRBD1 or TRBD2 (5 bases each). CDR1 is MNHNY, CDR2 SVGAGI, per germline (reference sequence). CDR3 size: 15 residues. V lost 5 bases, J lost 7 bases, and 18 bases lay in between. DNA of the CDR3: TGTGCCAGCAGTCCCACATTATGGGGGAAGAATGAGCAGTTCTTC. This codes for CASSPTLWGKNEQFF.

The chain employs TRBV21-1 and TRBJ2-7; no check of the table's D call, TRBD2, against the DNA was made. TRBV21-1 is designated a pseudogene. The CDR3 consists of 13 residues. In nucleotides, the CDR3 is TGTGCCAGCATCCAGGGGACTAACTACGAGCAGTACTTC. Amino acid sequence: CASIQGTNYEQYF.